The rows below give T cell receptor beta chains drawn from one sample of a study of cytomegalovirus exposure and HLA in healthy donors. Profiling relied on immunoSEQ multiplex PCR, and the TCRdb table lists in-frame clones only, not all of them. This table has about 120,000 clones, 65% to 75% appearing once. The sequencing input was PBMCs. The receptors come from a man in his thirties or forties in good health and CMV-seropositive. CDR3s include the opening cysteine and the closing phenylalanine or tryptophan. The D gene is left open where the match is weak. Clone size is not always given. Where it is, it says once, few, many or a class for expanded clones.

CGAGGGDTGELFF TGTGGAGCGGGGGGGGGTGACACCGGGGAGCTGTTTTTT TRBD2 TRBJ2-2 once TRBV25-1
CASSLGGFDSGNTIYF TGCGCCAGCAGCTTGGGTGGCTTTGACTCTGGAAACACCATATATTTT - TRBJ1-3 - TRBV5-1
CASSLGPGTGGYNSPLHF TGTGCCAGCAGCTTAGGCCCCGGGACAGGGGGTTATAATTCACCCCTCCACTTT TRBD1 TRBJ1-6 - TRBV7-9
CASSLPGLGNAIYF TGTGCCAGCAGTTTACCCGGACTCGGAAACGCCATATATTTT - TRBJ1-3 - TRBV28
CASSLAPGIKETQYF TGTGCCAGCAGCCTTGCTCCGGGGATAAAAGAGACCCAGTACTTC - TRBJ2-5 - TRBV6-6
CASSSTGTDTQYF TGTGCCAGCAGTTCCACAGGGACAGATACGCAGTATTTT - TRBJ2-3 - TRBV6-5
CASSPDSATNEKLFF TGTGCCAGCAGCCCCGACAGCGCAACTAATGAAAAACTGTTTTTT - TRBJ1-4 - TRBV6-5
CASSLGGYWDTGELFF TGCGCCAGCAGCTTGGGAGGGTACTGGGACACCGGGGAGCTGTTTTTT - TRBJ2-2 - TRBV5-1
CASRLNSGTGGNTEAFF TGTGCCAGCAGACTAAATTCCGGGACAGGGGGAAACACTGAAGCTTTCTTT TRBD1 TRBJ1-1 - TRBV5-4
CASSQEVGRGQGYQPQHF TGCGCCAGCAGCCAAGAAGTGGGGAGAGGACAGGGGTATCAGCCCCAGCATTTT TRBD1 TRBJ1-5 few TRBV4-3
CASSFQGRNQPQHF TGTGCCAGCAGCTTCCAGGGGCGAAATCAGCCCCAGCATTTT - TRBJ1-5 - TRBV5-6
CASSETGRETQYF TGTGCCAGCAGTGAAACAGGGCGAGAGACCCAGTACTTC - TRBJ2-5 - TRBV6-1
CASSVGREISGNTIYF TGTGCCAGCAGCGTGGGGAGGGAAATCTCTGGAAACACCATATATTTT - TRBJ1-3 few TRBV9
CASSAGNTGELFF TGTGCCAGCAGCGCAGGGAACACCGGGGAGCTGTTTTTT - TRBJ2-2 - TRBV25-1
CASSPGTGSYGYTF TGTGCCAGCAGCCCCGGGACAGGTTCCTATGGCTACACCTTC TRBD1 TRBJ1-2 - TRBV5-6
CASSLESSYNSPLHF TGCGCCAGCAGCTTGGAGAGCTCCTATAATTCACCCCTCCACTTT - TRBJ1-6 - TRBV5-1
CASSDRGYNEQFF TGTGCCAGCAGTGACAGGGGGTACAATGAGCAGTTCTTC - TRBJ2-1 - TRBV6-4
CASSPYGTSGLGTQYF TGTGCCAGCAGCCCTTACGGGACTAGCGGACTAGGGACGCAGTATTTT TRBD2 TRBJ2-3 - TRBV5-4
CASSPIGGGNQPQHF TGCGCCAGCAGCCCAATCGGGGGTGGCAATCAGCCCCAGCATTTT - TRBJ1-5 - TRBV5-1
CASSPDRVYNEQFF TGCGCCAGCAGCCCGGACAGGGTCTACAATGAGCAGTTCTTC TRBD1 TRBJ2-1 - TRBV5-1